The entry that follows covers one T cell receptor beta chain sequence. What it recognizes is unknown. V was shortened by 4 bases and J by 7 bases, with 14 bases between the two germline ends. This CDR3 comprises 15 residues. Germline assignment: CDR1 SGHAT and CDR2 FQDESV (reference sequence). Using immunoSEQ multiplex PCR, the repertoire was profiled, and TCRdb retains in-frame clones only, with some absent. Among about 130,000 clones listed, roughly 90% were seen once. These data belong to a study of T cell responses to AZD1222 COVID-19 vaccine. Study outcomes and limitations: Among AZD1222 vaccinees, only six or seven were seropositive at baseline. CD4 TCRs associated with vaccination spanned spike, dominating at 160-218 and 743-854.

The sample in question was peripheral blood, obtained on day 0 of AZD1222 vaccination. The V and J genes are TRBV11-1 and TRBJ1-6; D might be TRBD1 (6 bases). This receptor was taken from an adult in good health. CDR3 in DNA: TGTGCCAGCAGCTCCATGGGGGGGCAGAATTCACCCCTCCACTTT. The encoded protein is CASSSMGGQNSPLHF.